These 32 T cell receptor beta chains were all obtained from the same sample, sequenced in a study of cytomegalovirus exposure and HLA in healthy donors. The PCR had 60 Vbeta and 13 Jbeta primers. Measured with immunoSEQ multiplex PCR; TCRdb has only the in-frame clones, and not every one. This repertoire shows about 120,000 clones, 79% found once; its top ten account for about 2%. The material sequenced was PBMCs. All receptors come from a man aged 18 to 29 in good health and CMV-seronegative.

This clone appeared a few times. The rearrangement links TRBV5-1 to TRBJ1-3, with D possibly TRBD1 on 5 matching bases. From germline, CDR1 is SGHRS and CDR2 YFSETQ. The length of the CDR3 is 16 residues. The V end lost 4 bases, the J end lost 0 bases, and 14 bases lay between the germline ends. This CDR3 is CASSRTTGPSGNTIYF. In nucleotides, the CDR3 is TGCGCCAGCAGCCGGACTACAGGCCCCTCTGGAAACACCATATATTTT.

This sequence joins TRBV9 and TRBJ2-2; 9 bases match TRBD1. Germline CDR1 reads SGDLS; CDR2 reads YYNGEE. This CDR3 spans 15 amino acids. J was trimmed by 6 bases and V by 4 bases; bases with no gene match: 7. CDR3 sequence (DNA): TGTGCCAGCAGCCCTACGGGACAGGGATCCGGGGAGCTGTTTTTT. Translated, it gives CASSPTGQGSGELFF.

CDR3 nucleotides: TGCGCCAGCAGCCAAGAGCCTATCACAGATACGCAGTATTTT. Encoded protein: CASSQEPITDTQYF. The rearrangement links TRBV4-1 to TRBJ2-3; no clear D. This CDR3 contains 14 residues. Germline V gives CDR1 MGHRA, CDR2 YSYEKL. The germline V and J ends were trimmed by 0 bases and 2 bases, with 6 bases remaining between them.

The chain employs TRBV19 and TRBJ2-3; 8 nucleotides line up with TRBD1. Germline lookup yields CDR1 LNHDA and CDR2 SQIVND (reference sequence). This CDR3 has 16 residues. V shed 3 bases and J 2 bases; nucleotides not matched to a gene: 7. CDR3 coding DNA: TGTGCCAGTAGTATGCGTGGACAGGGTAACACAGATACGCAGTATTTT. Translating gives CASSMRGQGNTDTQYF.

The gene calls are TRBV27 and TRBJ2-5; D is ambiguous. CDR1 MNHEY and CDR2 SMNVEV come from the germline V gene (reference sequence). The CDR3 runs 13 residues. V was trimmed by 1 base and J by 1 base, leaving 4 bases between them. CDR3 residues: CASSLYTQETQYF. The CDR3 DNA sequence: TGTGCCAGCAGTTTATACACCCAAGAGACCCAGTACTTC.

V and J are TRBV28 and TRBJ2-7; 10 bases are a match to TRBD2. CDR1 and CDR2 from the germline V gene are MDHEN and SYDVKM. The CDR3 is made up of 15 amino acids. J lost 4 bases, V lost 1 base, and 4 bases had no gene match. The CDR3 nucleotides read TGTGCCAGCAGTTTATTGGCTAGCGGGAGTTACGAGCAGTACTTC. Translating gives CASSLLASGSYEQYF.

This CDR3 is CASSDRDRHTDTQYF. For the CDR3, the DNA is TGTGCCAGTAGTGACCGGGACAGGCACACAGATACGCAGTATTTT. This chain connects TRBV19 to TRBJ2-3; 8 nucleotides align to TRBD1. This CDR3 comprises 15 residues. Per the germline V gene, CDR1 is LNHDA and CDR2 is SQIVND (reference sequence). V lost 5 bases to trimming and J lost 2 bases; unmatched junction nucleotides: 6.

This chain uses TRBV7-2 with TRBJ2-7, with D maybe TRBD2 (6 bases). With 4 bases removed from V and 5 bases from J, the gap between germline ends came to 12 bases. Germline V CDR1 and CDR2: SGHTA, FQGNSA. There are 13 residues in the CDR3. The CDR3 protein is CASSYTTGDEQYF. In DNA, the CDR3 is TGTGCCAGCAGCTATACTACGGGAGACGAGCAGTACTTC.

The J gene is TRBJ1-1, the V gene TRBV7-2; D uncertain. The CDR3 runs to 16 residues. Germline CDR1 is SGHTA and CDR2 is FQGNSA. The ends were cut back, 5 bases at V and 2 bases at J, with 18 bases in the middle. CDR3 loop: CASSAGEGGSNTEAFF. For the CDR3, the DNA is TGTGCCAGCAGCGCCGGGGAGGGCGGCTCTAACACTGAAGCTTTCTTT.

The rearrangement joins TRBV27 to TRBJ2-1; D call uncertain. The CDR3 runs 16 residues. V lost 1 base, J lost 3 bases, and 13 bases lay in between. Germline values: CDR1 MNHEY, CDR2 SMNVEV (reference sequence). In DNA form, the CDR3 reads TGTGCCAGCAGTTTATTACCTCTCGTTAGCTACAATGAGCAGTTCTTC. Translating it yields CASSLLPLVSYNEQFF.

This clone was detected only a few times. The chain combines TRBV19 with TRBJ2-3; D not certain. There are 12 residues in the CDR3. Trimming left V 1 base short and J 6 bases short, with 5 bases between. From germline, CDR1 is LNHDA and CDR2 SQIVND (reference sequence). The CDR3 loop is CASSIALDTQYF. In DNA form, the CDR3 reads TGTGCCAGTAGTATAGCTCTGGATACGCAGTATTTT.

The CDR3 region has the DNA TGCGCCACCAGGGACTTAAACACAGATACGCAGTATTTT. It yields the protein CATRDLNTDTQYF. The chain uses TRBV4-1 and TRBJ2-3; tentatively, D is TRBD2 (6 bases). Per germline, CDR1 MGHRA and CDR2 YSYEKL. This CDR3 has 13 residues. V lost 10 bases to trimming and J lost 2 bases, with 13 bases between them.

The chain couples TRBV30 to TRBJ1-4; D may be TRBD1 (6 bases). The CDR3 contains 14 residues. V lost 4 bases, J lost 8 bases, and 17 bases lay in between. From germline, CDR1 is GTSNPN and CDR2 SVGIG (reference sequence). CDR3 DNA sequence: TGTGCCTGGAATTTGGGGGCGCATAGCGAAAAACTGTTTTTT. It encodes CAWNLGAHSEKLFF.

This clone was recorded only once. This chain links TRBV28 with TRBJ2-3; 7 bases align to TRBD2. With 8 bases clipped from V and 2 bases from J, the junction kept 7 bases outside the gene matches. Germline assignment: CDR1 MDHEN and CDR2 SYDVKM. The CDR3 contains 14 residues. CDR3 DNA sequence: TGTGCCAGCTCGGGCGGACTAGTCACAGATACGCAGTATTTT. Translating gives CASSGGLVTDTQYF.

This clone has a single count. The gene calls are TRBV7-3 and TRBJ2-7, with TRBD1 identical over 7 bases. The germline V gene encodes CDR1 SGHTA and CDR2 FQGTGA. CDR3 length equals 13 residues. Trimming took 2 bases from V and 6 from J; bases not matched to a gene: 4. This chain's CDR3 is CASSLEGASEQYF. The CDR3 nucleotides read TGTGCCAGCAGCTTAGAGGGGGCTAGCGAGCAGTACTTC.

CDR3 sequence reads: CASSPTSYSPNTGVEQYF. The CDR3 region has the DNA TGTGCCAGCAGCCCTACCTCCTACTCGCCAAACACAGGGGTCGAGCAGTACTTC. The genes are TRBV27 and TRBJ2-7, with 7 bases matching TRBD1. Germline V gene lookup returns CDR1 MNHEY and CDR2 SMNVEV (reference sequence). This CDR3 is 18 amino acids long. The trim removed 6 bases at V and 6 bases at J, leaving 23 bases unmatched.

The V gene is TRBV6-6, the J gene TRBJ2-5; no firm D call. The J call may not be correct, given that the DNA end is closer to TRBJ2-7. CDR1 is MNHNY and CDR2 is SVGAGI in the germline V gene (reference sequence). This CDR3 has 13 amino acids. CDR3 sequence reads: CASSFSRLYEQYF. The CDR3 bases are TGTGCCAGCAGTTTCTCTCGCCTCTACGAGCAGTACTTC.

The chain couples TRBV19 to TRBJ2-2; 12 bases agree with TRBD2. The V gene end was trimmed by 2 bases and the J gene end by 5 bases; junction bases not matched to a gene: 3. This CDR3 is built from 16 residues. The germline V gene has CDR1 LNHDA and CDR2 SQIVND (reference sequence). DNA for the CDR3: TGTGCCAGTAGTATACTAGCGGGAGGGCCTACCGGGGAGCTGTTTTTT. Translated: CASSILAGGPTGELFF.

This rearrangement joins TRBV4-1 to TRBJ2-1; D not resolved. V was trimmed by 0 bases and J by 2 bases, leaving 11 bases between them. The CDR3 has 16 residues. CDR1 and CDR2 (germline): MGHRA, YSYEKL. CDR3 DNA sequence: TGCGCCAGCAGCCAAGAGATGGGCGTCCCCTACAATGAGCAGTTCTTC. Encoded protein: CASSQEMGVPYNEQFF.

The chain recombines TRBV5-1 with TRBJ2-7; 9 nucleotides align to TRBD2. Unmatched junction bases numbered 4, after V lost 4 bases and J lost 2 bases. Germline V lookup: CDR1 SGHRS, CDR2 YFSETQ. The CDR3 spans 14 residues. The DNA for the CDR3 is TGCGCCAGCAGCCCTAGCGGGGAGCCCTACGAGCAGTACTTC. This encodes CASSPSGEPYEQYF.

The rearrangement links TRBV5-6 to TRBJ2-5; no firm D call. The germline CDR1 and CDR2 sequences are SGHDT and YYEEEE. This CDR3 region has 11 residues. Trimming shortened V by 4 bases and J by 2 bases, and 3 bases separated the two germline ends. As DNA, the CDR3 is TGTGCCAGCAGCCCACAAGAGACCCAGTACTTC. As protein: CASSPQETQYF.

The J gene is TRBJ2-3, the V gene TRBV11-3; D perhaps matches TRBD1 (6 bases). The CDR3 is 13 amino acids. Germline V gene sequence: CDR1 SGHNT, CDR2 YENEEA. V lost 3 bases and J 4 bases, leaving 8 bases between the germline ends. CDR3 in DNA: TGTGCCAGCAGCTTGACAGGATCAGATACGCAGTATTTT. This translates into CASSLTGSDTQYF. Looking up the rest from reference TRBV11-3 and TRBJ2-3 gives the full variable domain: EAGVVQSPRYKIIEKKQPVAFWCNPISGHNTLYWYLQNLGQGPELLIRYENEEAVDDSQLPKDRFSAERLKGVDSTLKIQPAELGDSAVYLCASSLTGSDTQYFGPGTRLTVL.

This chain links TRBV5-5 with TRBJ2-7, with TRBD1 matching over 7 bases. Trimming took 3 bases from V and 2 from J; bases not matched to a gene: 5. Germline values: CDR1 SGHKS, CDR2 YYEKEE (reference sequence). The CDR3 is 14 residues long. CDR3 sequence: CASSSHRGAYEQYV. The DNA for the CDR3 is TGTGCCAGCAGCTCGCACAGGGGAGCCTACGAGCAGTACGTC.

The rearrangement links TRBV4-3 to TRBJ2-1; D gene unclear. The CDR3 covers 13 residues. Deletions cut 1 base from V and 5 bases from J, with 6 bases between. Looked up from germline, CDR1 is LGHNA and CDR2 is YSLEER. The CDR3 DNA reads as TGCGCCAGCAGCCAAGTTCTAGACAATGAGCAGTTCTTC. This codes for CASSQVLDNEQFF.

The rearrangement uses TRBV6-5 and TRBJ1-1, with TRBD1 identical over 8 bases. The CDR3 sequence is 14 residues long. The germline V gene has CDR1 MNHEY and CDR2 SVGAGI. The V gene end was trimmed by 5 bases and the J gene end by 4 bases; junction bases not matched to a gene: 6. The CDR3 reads CASSTRTGITEAFF. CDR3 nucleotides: TGTGCCAGCAGTACCCGGACAGGGATCACTGAAGCTTTCTTT.

Written as DNA, the CDR3 is TGCAGTGCGGAACCAGGTTACGAGCAGTACTTC. Protein product: CSAEPGYEQYF. V usage is TRBV20-1 and J usage is TRBJ2-7; D remains unclear. V shed 6 bases and J shed 4 bases, with 10 bases lying between them. CDR1 is DFQATT and CDR2 is SNEGSKA in the germline V gene (reference sequence). CDR3 length equals 11 residues.

The chain's CDR3 is CASSYLKIQGAVEKLFF. In DNA form, the CDR3 reads TGTGCCAGCAGTTACCTAAAAATACAGGGGGCTGTTGAAAAACTGTTTTTT. V usage is TRBV27 and J usage is TRBJ1-4; the match to TRBD1 covers 9 bases. J gave up 7 bases and V 4 bases, and 13 bases lay outside the gene matches. CDR1 and CDR2 (germline): MNHEY, SMNVEV (reference sequence). This CDR3 contains 17 residues.

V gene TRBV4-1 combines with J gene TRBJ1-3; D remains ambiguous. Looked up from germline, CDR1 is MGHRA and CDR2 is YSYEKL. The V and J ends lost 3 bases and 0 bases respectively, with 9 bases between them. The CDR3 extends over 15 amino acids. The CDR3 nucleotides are TGCGCCAGCAGCCAGACACTAGCCTCTGGAAACACCATATATTTT. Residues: CASSQTLASGNTIYF.

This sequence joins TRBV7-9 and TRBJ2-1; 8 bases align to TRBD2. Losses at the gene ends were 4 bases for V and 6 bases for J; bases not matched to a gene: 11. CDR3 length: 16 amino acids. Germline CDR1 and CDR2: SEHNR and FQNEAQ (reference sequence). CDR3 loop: CASSSPGGLGLNEQFF. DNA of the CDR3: TGTGCCAGCAGCTCGCCGGGAGGGTTAGGTCTCAATGAGCAGTTCTTC.

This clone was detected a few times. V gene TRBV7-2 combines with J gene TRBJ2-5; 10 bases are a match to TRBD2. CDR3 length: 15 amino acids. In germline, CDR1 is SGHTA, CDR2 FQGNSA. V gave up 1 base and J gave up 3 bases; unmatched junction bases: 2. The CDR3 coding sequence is TGTGCCAGCAGCTTAGGAACTAGCGGGAAAGAGACCCAGTACTTC. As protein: CASSLGTSGKETQYF.

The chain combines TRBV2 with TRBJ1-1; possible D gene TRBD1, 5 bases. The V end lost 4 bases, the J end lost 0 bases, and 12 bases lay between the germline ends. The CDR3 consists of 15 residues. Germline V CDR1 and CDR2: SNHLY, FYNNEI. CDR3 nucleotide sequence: TGTGCCAGCAGTGTTTTGGAGGGGATGAACACTGAAGCTTTCTTT. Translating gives CASSVLEGMNTEAFF.

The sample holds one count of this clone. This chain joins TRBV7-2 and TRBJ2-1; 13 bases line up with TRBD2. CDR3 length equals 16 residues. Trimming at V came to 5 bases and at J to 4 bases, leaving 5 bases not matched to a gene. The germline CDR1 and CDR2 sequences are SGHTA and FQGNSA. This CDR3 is CASSGEGLAGYNEQFF. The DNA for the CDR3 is TGTGCCAGCAGCGGAGAGGGACTAGCGGGATACAATGAGCAGTTCTTC.